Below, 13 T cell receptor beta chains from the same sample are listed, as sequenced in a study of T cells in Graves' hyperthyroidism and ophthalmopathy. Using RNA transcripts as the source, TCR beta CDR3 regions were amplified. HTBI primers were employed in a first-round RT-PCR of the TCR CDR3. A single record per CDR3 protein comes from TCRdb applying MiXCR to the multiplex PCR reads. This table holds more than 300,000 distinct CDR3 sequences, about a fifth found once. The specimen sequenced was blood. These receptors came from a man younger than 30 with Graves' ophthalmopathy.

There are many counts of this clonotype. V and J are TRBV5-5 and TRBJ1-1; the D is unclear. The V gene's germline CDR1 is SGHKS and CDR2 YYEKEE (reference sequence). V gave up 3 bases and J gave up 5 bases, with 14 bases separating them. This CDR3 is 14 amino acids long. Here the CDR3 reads CASSWTRSRTEAFF. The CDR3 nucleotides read TGTGCCAGCAGCTGGACCAGGAGCAGGACTGAAGCTTTCTTT.

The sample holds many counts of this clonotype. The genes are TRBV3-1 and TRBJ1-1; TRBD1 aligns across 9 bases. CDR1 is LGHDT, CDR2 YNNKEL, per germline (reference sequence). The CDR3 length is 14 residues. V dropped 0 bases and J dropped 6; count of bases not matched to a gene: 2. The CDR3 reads CASSQEQGAAEAFF. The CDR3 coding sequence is TGTGCCAGCAGCCAAGAACAGGGGGCGGCTGAAGCTTTCTTT.

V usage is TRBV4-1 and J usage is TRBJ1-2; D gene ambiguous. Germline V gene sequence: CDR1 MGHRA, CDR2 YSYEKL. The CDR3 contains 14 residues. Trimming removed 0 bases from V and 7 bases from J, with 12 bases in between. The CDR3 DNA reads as TGCGCCAGCAGCCAAGAAGGGCTCCGGGGTGGCTACACCTTC. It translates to CASSQEGLRGGYTF.

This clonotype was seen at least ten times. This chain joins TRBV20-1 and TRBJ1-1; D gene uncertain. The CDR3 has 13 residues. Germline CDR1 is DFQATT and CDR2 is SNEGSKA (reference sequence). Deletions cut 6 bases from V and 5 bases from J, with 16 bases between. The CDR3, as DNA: TGCAGTGCCTCGGGTCTCGGCGGTACTGAAGCTTTCTTT. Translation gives CSASGLGGTEAFF.

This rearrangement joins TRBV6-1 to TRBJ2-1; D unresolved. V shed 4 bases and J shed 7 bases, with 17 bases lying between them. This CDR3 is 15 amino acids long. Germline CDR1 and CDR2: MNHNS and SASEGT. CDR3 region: CASSAAESARNEQFF. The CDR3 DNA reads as TGTGCCAGCAGTGCCGCGGAATCGGCGAGAAATGAGCAGTTCTTC.

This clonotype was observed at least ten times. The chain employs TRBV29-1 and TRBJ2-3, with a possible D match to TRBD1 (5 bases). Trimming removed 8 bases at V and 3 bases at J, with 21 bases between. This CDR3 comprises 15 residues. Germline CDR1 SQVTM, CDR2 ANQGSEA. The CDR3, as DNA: TGCAGCCTTCGGGTGCAGGGCGGAGCGACAGATACGCAGTATTTT. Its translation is CSLRVQGGATDTQYF.

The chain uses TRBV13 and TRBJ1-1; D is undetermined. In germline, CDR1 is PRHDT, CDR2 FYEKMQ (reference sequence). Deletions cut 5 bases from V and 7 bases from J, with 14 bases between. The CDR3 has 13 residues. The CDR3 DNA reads TGTGCCAGCAGCATTATAGGACGGAATGAAGCTTTCTTT. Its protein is CASSIIGRNEAFF.

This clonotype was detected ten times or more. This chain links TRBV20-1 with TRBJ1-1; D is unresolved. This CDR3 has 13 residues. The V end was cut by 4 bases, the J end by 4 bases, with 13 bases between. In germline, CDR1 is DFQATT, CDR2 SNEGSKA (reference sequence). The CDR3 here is CSATRTMITEAFF. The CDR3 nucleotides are TGCAGTGCTACTCGGACCATGATCACTGAAGCTTTCTTT.

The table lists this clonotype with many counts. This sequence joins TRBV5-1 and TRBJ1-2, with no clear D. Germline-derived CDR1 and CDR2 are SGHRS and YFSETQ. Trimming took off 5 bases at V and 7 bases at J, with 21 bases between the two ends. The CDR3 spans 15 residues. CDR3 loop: CASSYLGPSGVGYTF. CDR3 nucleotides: TGCGCCAGCAGTTATCTCGGGCCCTCTGGAGTTGGCTACACCTTC.

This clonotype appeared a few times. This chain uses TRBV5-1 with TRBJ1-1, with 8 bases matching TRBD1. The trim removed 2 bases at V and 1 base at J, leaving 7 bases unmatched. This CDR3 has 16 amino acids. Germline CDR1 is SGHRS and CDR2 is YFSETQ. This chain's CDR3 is CASSFETTGENTEAFF. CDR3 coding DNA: TGCGCCAGCAGCTTCGAAACGACAGGGGAGAACACTGAAGCTTTCTTT.

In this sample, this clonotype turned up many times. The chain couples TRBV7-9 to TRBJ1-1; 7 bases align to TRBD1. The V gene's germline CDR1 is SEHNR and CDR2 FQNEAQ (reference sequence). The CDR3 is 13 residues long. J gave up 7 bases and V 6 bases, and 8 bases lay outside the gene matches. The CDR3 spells CASRGSGTVEAFF. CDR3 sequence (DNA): TGTGCCAGCAGGGGTTCCGGGACAGTTGAAGCTTTCTTT.

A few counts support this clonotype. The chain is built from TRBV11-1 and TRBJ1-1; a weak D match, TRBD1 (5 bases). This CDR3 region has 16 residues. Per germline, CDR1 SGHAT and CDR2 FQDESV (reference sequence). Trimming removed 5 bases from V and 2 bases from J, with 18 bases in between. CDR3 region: CASSPPGTFLNTEAFF. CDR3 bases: TGTGCCAGCAGCCCCCCCGGGACTTTCCTTAACACTGAAGCTTTCTTT.

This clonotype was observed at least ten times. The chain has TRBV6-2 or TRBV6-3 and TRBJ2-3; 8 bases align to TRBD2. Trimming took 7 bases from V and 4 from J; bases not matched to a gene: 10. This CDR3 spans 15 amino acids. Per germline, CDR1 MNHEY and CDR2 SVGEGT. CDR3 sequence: CASNVDGLASDTQYF. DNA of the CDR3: TGTGCCAGCAACGTTGACGGACTAGCATCAGATACGCAGTATTTT.